The present T cell receptor (beta chain) was sequenced within a study of blood T cell repertoires in COVID-19. Assay used: immunoSEQ multiplex PCR; TCRdb lists only in-frame clones, some missing. The data contain a few hundred thousand clones, roughly 80% of them singletons. The CDR3 runs 12 residues. The V gene lost 6 bases and the J gene lost 7 bases, with 12 bases spanning the gap. CDR1 and CDR2 from the germline V gene are MNHEY and SMNVEV (reference sequence). This chain connects TRBV27 to TRBJ1-2, with D possibly matching TRBD1 (5 bases). The sequencing sample was made of peripheral blood. The receptor was isolated from a woman between 18 and 29 years old with acute or convalescent COVID-19. CDR3 in amino acids: CASSHRQGGYTF. The CDR3 DNA reads as TGTGCCAGCAGCCACAGGCAGGGTGGCTACACCTTC.